The 26 T cell receptor delta chains below were found in one sample sequenced in a study of γδ T cells in repeated Plasmodium falciparum infection. Flow sorting of PBMC yielded separate Vgamma9/Vdelta2+ and Vdelta2-negative gammadelta T cell populations for bulk repertoire analysis. TCRdb fed the multiplex PCR reads to CATT. The sample contains 70,000 to 95,000 delta-chain clones, 1.4% of which appear only once. Sequencing input: gamma-delta T cells from blood. The receptor source for this set is a pool of human donors (malaria-infected and uninfected, not separated).

In the case of this clone: This could be a read error, since a much larger clone is one nucleotide away. The sample has other DNA sequences that encode this CDR3 too. The chain is built from TRDV1 and TRDJ1; 13 bases are a match to TRDD3. The V gene's germline CDR1 is TSWWSYY and CDR2 QGS. The CDR3 contains 24 residues. The CDR3 DNA follows: TGTGCTCTTGGGGAACTTCACCTCCTACGTTACACTGGGGGATACGCGGGGTACACCGATAAACTCATCTTC. It translates to CALGELHLLRYTGGYAGYTDKLIF.

Notes on this clone: This sequence is one base from a far larger clone and is likely a read error. At the DNA level, this CDR3 is encoded by other sequences in the same sample as well. The chain employs TRDV1 and TRDJ1; D not certain. In the absence of a J gene in TCRdb, the DNA was matched to germline to assign it here. Germline lookup yields CDR1 TSWWSYY and CDR2 QGS. This CDR3 contains 19 residues. Deletions cut 3 bases from V and 1 base from J, with 24 bases between. CDR3 coding DNA: TGTGCTCTTGGGGATCCGGGACCCCCGCACCCCCTTTGCACCGATAAACTCATCTTT. It encodes CALGDPGPPHPLCTDKLIF.

This clone was found a few times. The mismatch at residue 6 between this DNA's translation and the TCRdb protein of a much larger clone likely reflects a read error; the protein shown is translated from the DNA. The genes are TRDV3 and TRDJ1; D is unclear. There are 16 residues in the CDR3. Germline lookup yields CDR1 TVYSNPD and CDR2 GDNSRS (reference sequence). The CDR3 here is CAFTGRTMKYTDKLIF. The CDR3 DNA sequence: TGTGCATTCACGGGCAGGACAATGAAGTACACCGATAAACTCATCTTT. The variable domain in full, with the rest retrieved from reference TRDV3 and TRDJ1, is CDKVTQSSPDQTVASGSEVVLLCTYDTVYSNPDLFWYRIRPDYSFQFVFYGDNSRSEGADFTQGRFSVKHILTQKAFHLVISPVRTEDSATYYCAFTGRTMKYTDKLIFGKGTRVTVEP.

This clone was seen more than once but under ten times. A far larger clone differs by one base, so this is likely a read error. Other DNA sequences from this sample encode an identical CDR3 as well. This chain links TRDV2 with TRDJ1; 11 nucleotides line up with TRDD3. Here the J gene came from matching the DNA to germline, since TCRdb omits it. The CDR3 extends over 22 amino acids. V was pared by 2 bases and J by 0 bases, with 22 bases of the junction left unmatched. Germline-derived CDR1 and CDR2 are GEAIGNYY and EKD. The CDR3 DNA sequence: TGTGCCTGTGACAGCCTCCCTGGCGACTGGGGGATAAAGAAAACAAACACCGATAAACTCATCTTT. This sequence encodes CACDSLPGDWGIKKTNTDKLIF.

Regarding this clone: A read error is likely here: a far larger clone is one base away. This CDR3 is also generated by other DNA sequences in the sample. The chain combines TRDV1 with TRDJ3, with TRDD3 matching over 11 bases. As TCRdb names no J gene, one was assigned here on the basis of a DNA match to germline. In germline, CDR1 is TSWWSYY, CDR2 QGS. There are 21 residues in the CDR3. In nucleotides, the CDR3 is TGTGCCCTTGGGGAACCTCTCTACTGGGGGATAAGTCTGTGGGACACCCGACAGATGTTTTTC. This encodes CALGEPLYWGISLWDTRQMFF.

As for this clone: The TCRdb record carries a much larger clone's protein, which differs from this DNA's translation at residue 23; a read error is the likely cause, and the protein listed here is the DNA translation. J gene calling gave no result, while the V gene is TRDV1; the D call TRDD3 from the table was never checked on the DNA. The CDR3 runs to 24 residues. The germline gives CDR1 TSWWSYY, CDR2 QGS. The CDR3, as DNA: TGTGCTCTTGGGGGCCGAGCCCAGGGCTACAACCTCGTACTGGGTCTCCCCTTCGCCGATAAACTCACCTTT. Translating gives CALGGRAQGYNLVLGLPFADKLTF.

This clone turned up a few times. A far larger clone is off by one base, so a read error is likely. This same CDR3 is encoded by further DNA sequences in the sample. This rearrangement joins TRDV2 to TRDJ3; 7 bases are shared with TRDD3. The CDR3 contains 16 residues. Germline V gene lookup returns CDR1 GEAIGNYY and CDR2 EKD. The CDR3 DNA is TGTGCCTGCGACACCGTACTGGGGTGGGACACCCGACAGATGTTTTTC. Amino acid sequence: CACDTVLGWDTRQMFF.

This clone is deemed medium-sized (0.01 to 0.1%). The sample contains more than one DNA sequence encoding this CDR3. This chain links TRDV3 with TRDJ1; 12 nucleotides match TRDD3. V shed 1 base, J shed 3 bases, and the junction held 30 bases outside the gene matches. The CDR3 is 23 amino acids. Per germline, CDR1 TVYSNPD and CDR2 GDNSRS (reference sequence). The CDR3 reads CAFIYPRPKLLTGGYIPSDKLIF. As DNA, the CDR3 is TGTGCCTTTATCTACCCACGGCCAAAATTACTAACTGGGGGATACATCCCCTCCGATAAACTCATCTTT.

Notes on this clone: The TCRdb protein, from a much larger clone, departs from this DNA's translation at residue 8, likely by read error; the protein shown derives from the DNA. The gene calls are TRDV1 and TRDJ1; D possibly corresponds to TRDD3 (6 bases). TCRdb leaves out the J gene; it was filled in here by matching the DNA to germline. The CDR3 has 19 amino acids. V was shortened by 6 bases and J by 0 bases, with 26 bases between the two germline ends. Germline V gene sequence: CDR1 TSWWSYY, CDR2 QGS. In DNA, the CDR3 is TGTGCTCTTGGTTTCCCTACGCGGGACTGGGACCTTTACACCGATAAACTCATCTTT. It encodes CALGFPTRDWDLYTDKLIF.

Only a few counts were recorded for this clone. Since a far larger clone is one base different, this is likely a read error. This CDR3 is also generated by other DNA sequences in the sample. This chain uses TRDV1 with TRDJ1; D is unresolved. Germline V gives CDR1 TSWWSYY, CDR2 QGS. This CDR3 has 15 amino acids. CDR3 nucleotide sequence: TGTGCTCTCGGGGTTTATATAGAGGATACCGATAAACTCATCTTT. This sequence encodes CALGVYIEDTDKLIF.

Note on this clone: The TCRdb record carries a much larger clone's protein, which differs from this DNA's translation at residue 5; a read error is the likely cause, and the protein listed here is the DNA translation. The gene calls are TRDV1 and TRDJ1; TRDD3 matches 8 bases. TCRdb is silent on the J gene; assignment here came from matching the DNA to germline. V trimming: 4 bases; J trimming: 5 bases; junction bases outside the gene matches: 12. The CDR3 is 16 amino acids. Germline CDR1 and CDR2: TSWWSYY and QGS. The CDR3 DNA reads TGTGCTCTTGGGGGACAGGCGTTACTGGGGGCTGATAAACTCATCTTT. Amino acid sequence: CALGGQALLGADKLIF.

The sample holds many counts of this clone. A read error likely explains why the TCRdb protein, taken from a much larger clone, differs from this DNA's translation at residue 12; the protein shown is translated from the DNA. The chain combines TRDV1 with TRDJ1, with 12 positions matching TRDD3. Here the J gene came from matching the DNA to germline, since TCRdb omits it. The ends lost 4 bases at V and 2 bases at J; junction bases unmatched: 17. CDR3 length equals 20 residues. Germline assignment: CDR1 TSWWSYY and CDR2 QGS. In DNA, the CDR3 is TGTGCTCTTGGGGGGCTTCCTACCTGGGGGATACGGATTACTACCGATAAACTCATCTTT. It specifies CALGGLPTWGIRITTDKLIF.

This clone has at least ten counts. The protein that TCRdb holds for this DNA derives from a much larger clone and differs from the translated DNA at residue 15, which likely indicates a read error; the protein shown here is translated from the DNA. The chain is built from TRDV2 and TRDJ1; 8 positions match TRDD3. The CDR3 is 17 residues long. Germline V gene sequence: CDR1 GEAIGNYY, CDR2 EKD. This chain's CDR3 is CACDTVGSRGYTDKPIF. The CDR3 DNA reads TGTGCCTGTGACACCGTGGGATCGAGGGGATACACCGATAAACCCATCTTT.

This clone was found many times. V usage is TRDV2 and J usage is TRDJ1; TRDD3 aligns across 8 bases. Trimming removed 3 bases from V and 0 bases from J; junction bases left unmatched: 5. The CDR3 contains 15 residues. Per germline, CDR1 GEAIGNYY and CDR2 EKD. CDR3 DNA sequence: TGTGCCTGTGACGGGCTGGGGGACTACACCGATAAACTCATCTTT. Its translation is CACDGLGDYTDKLIF.

This clone was seen many times. The rearrangement uses TRDV1 and TRDJ1, with TRDD3 matching 13 bases. The J gene is not listed in TCRdb, so it was assigned here from a DNA match to germline. The length of the CDR3 is 23 residues. V lost 1 base and J lost 0; bases outside the gene matches: 20. The germline V gene encodes CDR1 TSWWSYY and CDR2 QGS. CDR3 DNA sequence: TGTGCTCTTGGGGAACCGAACCACTTCCACTGGGGGATACGACGCATAAACACCGATAAACTCATCTTT. Amino acid sequence: CALGEPNHFHWGIRRINTDKLIF.

This clone was counted ten times or more. TCRdb has a much larger clone's protein, which differs at residue 9 from the translation of this DNA, likely because of a read error; what is shown is the protein translated from the DNA. The V call is TRDV1, the J call TRDJ1; TRDD2 or TRDD3 may be the D gene (6 bases each). CDR1 TSWWSYY and CDR2 QGS come from the germline V gene. The germline V and J ends were trimmed by 0 bases and 7 bases, with 24 bases remaining between them. The CDR3 has 18 amino acids. CDR3 region: CALGELSYGGTPYSKLIF. The CDR3 DNA is TGTGCTCTTGGGGAACTGTCCTACGGGGGGACCCCCTATAGTAAACTCATCTTT.

Notes on this clone: TCRdb's protein for this DNA is that of a much larger clone and differs from the translation at residue 15, likely a read error; the protein shown is the DNA translation. The rearrangement joins TRDV1 to TRDJ1; 9 bases match TRDD3. TCRdb is silent on the J gene; assignment here came from matching the DNA to germline. This CDR3 spans 22 amino acids. V lost 0 bases and J lost 8; bases outside the gene matches: 28. Germline V CDR1 and CDR2: TSWWSYY, QGS. CDR3 amino acids: CALGELRLLPGFWGMRSGKLIF. As DNA, the CDR3 is TGTGCTCTTGGGGAACTAAGGCTCCTTCCTGGTTTCTGGGGGATGCGCTCGGGAAAACTCATCTTT.

This clone turned up a few times. The TCRdb record carries a much larger clone's protein, which differs from this DNA's translation at residue 6; a read error is the likely cause, and the protein listed here is the DNA translation. The chain is built from TRDV1 and TRDJ1; 11 bases are shared with TRDD3. The J gene, missing from TCRdb, was assigned here through DNA to germline matching. The CDR3 is 18 amino acids. Unmatched junction bases numbered 8, after V lost 1 base and J lost 1 base. Germline CDR1 TSWWSYY, CDR2 QGS. The CDR3 DNA reads as TGTGCTCTTGGGGAACGTAAGTACTGGGGGATAAGCACCGATAAACTCATCTTT. Residues: CALGERKYWGISTDKLIF.

This clone was observed a few times. The protein TCRdb lists belongs to a much larger clone and differs from this DNA's translation at residue 21, which points to a read error; the protein shown is made from the DNA. The V gene corresponds to TRDV1; no J gene was called; the tabulated D call, TRDD3, remains unverified against the DNA. The CDR3 totals 23 residues. Germline V gives CDR1 TSWWSYY, CDR2 QGS. The CDR3 spells CALGELPLLSNPWGSHYTDKPIF. DNA for the CDR3: TGTGCTCTTGGGGAACTTCCATTACTTTCGAACCCTTGGGGATCCCATTACACCGATAAACCCATCTTT.

As concerns this clone: TCRdb lists the protein of a much larger clone for this DNA, which differs at residue 10, so this is likely a read error; the protein given here is translated from the DNA itself. This sequence joins TRDV3 and TRDJ1; possible D gene TRDD3, 6 bases. As TCRdb names no J gene, one was assigned here on the basis of a DNA match to germline. Trimming pared 0 bases from V and 3 bases from J, leaving 17 bases between. The CDR3 length is 15 residues. The V gene's germline CDR1 is TVYSNPD and CDR2 GDNSRS (reference sequence). DNA for the CDR3: TGTGCCTTTAGCGTGAGGGGGAGATACCCCGATAAACTCATCTTT. This codes for CAFSVRGRYPDKLIF.

Comments on this clone: The TCRdb protein comes from a much larger clone and disagrees with this DNA's translation at residue 10, likely due to a read error; the protein given here is derived from the DNA. This chain connects TRDV1 to TRDJ1, with TRDD3 identical over 11 bases. TCRdb lists no J gene, so it was determined here by aligning the DNA to germline. In germline, CDR1 is TSWWSYY, CDR2 QGS. The CDR3 totals 22 residues. V lost 4 bases to trimming and J lost 0 bases; unmatched junction nucleotides: 22. Written as DNA, the CDR3 is TGTGCTCTTGGGGCCCGGATTATTACGACCTGGGGGATACAACTGTACACCGATAAACTCATCTTT. Translated: CALGARIITTWGIQLYTDKLIF.

This clone occurred many times. J is TRDJ1 and V is TRDV2, with 7 positions matching TRDD3. Since TCRdb gives no J gene, matching the DNA to germline was used here to assign it. CDR1 is GEAIGNYY, CDR2 EKD, per germline. The CDR3 covers 15 residues. The junction had 6 bases not matched to a gene; V was cut back by 3 bases and J by 0 bases. CDR3 loop: CACDSLGGYTDKLIF. The CDR3 DNA reads TGTGCCTGTGACTCCCTGGGGGGTTACACCGATAAACTCATCTTT.

This clone came up a few times. The protein in TCRdb stems from a much larger clone and differs at residues 5 and 7 from this DNA's translation, likely a read error; here the protein is translated from the DNA. CDR3 nucleotides: TGTGCTCTTGGGAAAAAGGACTTCCTACACCTAGTACTCCTTCACACCGATAAACTCATCTTT. Encoded protein: CALGKKDFLHLVLLHTDKLIF. The gene calls are TRDV1 and TRDJ1; 8 bases fit TRDD2. Germline V CDR1 and CDR2: TSWWSYY, QGS. J gave up 0 bases and V 5 bases, and 23 bases lay outside the gene matches. The CDR3 is 21 amino acids.

About this clone itself: TCRdb records a much larger clone's protein for this DNA, with a difference at residue 12 that likely arises from a read error; the protein given is the translation of the DNA. The chain uses TRDV2 and TRDJ1, with D hard to call. Germline CDR1 reads GEAIGNYY; CDR2 reads EKD. V was shortened by 3 bases and J by 7 bases, with 23 bases between the two germline ends. CDR3 size: 16 residues. Written as DNA, the CDR3 is TGTGCCTGTGACCAATGCCGCCCCTCCAAGCCCGGTAAACTCATCTTT. It is translated as CACDQCRPSKPGKLIF.

A remark on this clone: It differs at one base from a far larger clone, so likely a read error. The same CDR3 arises from other DNA sequences in this sample as well. The V gene call reads TRDV1; no J gene was called; TRDD3 is the table's D call, not checked against the DNA. This CDR3 comprises 20 residues. The germline V gene has CDR1 TSWWSYY and CDR2 QGS. CDR3 nucleotide sequence: TGTGCTCTTGGGGAAAATCCATCCTTGGTGGGGGTTACGTACACCGATAAGCTCATCTTT. It encodes CALGENPSLVGVTYTDKLIF.

In its sample, this clone was seen a few times. TCRdb's protein for this DNA is that of a much larger clone and differs from the translation at residue 8, likely a read error; the protein shown is the DNA translation. This chain connects TRDV2 to TRDJ3; a possible D gene is TRDD3 (6 bases). The J gene, absent from TCRdb, was called here by matching the DNA to germline. CDR1 is GEAIGNYY, CDR2 EKD, per germline. The CDR3 contains 17 residues. V lost 3 bases and J 0 bases, leaving 11 bases between the germline ends. The CDR3 loop reads CACDWGPGSWDTRQMFF. DNA for the CDR3: TGTGCCTGTGACTGGGGGCCGGGCTCCTGGGACACCCGACAGATGTTTTTC.